This TCR beta chain was found in a study of OX40 agonist ivuxolimab in advanced cancers. For the study at large: A male proportion of 82.7% was recorded, with mean age roughly 60 years and range roughly 23 to 79.

Trimming removed 4 bases from V and 7 bases from J, with 15 bases in between. This CDR3 contains 14 residues. Germline assignment: CDR1 MDHEN and CDR2 SYDVKM. Comment on this clone: No antigen is known for it.

Study results and caveats: At 0.1 to 3.0 mg/kg and by week 6, clonal expansion occurred in CD4+ and CD8+ blood T cells.

This table comes from immunoSEQ multiplex PCR, and its TCRdb copy is limited to in-frame clones, with some not included. In the table there are tens of thousands of clones, around 83% of which are singletons. Patients had blood sampled at baseline and again on cycle 4 day 1 and cycle 7 day 1. The sample in question was CD4+ or CD8+ T cells sorted from blood, obtained in a trial of the OX40 agonist ivuxolimab. The rearrangement joins TRBV28 to TRBJ2-3; maybe TRBD1 (5 bases). The source is an adult with an advanced solid tumor such as melanoma, head and neck, liver or kidney cancer. The CDR3 loop reads CASSSPSAGNTQYF. CDR3 DNA: TGTGCCAGCAGTTCGCCATCGGCAGGGAATACGCAGTATTTT.